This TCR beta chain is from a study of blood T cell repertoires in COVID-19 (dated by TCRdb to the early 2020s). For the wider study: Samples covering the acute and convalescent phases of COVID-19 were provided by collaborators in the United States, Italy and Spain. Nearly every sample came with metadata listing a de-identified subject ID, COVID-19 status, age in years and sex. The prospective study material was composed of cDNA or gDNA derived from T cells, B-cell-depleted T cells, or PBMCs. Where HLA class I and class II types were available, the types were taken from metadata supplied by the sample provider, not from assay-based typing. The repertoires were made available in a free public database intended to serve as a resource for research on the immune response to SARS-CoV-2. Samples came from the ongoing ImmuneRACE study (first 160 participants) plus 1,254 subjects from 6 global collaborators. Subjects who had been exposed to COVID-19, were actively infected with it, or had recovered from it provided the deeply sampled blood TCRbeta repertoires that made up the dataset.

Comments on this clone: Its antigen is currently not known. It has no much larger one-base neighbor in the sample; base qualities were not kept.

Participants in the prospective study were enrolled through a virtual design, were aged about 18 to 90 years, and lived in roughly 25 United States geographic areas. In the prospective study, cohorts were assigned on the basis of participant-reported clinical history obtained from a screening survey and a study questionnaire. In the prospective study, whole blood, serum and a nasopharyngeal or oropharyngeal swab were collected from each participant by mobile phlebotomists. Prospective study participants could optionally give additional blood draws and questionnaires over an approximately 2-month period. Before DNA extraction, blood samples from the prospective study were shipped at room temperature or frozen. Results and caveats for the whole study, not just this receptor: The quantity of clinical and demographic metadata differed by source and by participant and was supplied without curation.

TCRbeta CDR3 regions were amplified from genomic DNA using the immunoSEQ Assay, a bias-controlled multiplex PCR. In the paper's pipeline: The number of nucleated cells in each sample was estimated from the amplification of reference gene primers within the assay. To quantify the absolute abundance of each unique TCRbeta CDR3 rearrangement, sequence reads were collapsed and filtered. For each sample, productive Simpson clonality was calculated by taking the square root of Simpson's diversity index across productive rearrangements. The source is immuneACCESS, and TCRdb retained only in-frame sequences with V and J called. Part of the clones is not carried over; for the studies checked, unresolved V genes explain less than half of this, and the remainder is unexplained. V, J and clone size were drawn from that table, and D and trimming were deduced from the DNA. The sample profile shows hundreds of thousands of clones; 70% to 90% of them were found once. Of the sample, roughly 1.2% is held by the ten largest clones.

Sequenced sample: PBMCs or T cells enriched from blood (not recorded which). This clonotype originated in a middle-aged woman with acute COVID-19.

The nucleotide sequence is TGTGCCAGCAGCTTAGGTGGTGGTACTAGCACAGATACGCAGTATTTT. This yields the protein CASSLGGGTSTDTQYF. The chain couples TRBV7-8 to TRBJ2-3; no confident D gene assignment can be made. Trimming costs V 1 base and J 0 bases, and their ends lie 11 bases apart. The cysteine opens and the phenylalanine closes a CDR3 of 16 amino acids. Only the CDR3 portion is preserved as DNA: 48 bases, with reading frame beginning at the first base. CDR1 and CDR2, looked up from the germline V gene, are SGHVS and FQNEAQ.